Below, 32 T cell receptor beta chains from the same sample are listed, as sequenced in a study of cytomegalovirus exposure and HLA in healthy donors (dated by TCRdb to about 2017). Library prep was done by the immunoSEQ multiplex PCR assay. The multiplex PCR relied on a mix of 60 forward primers for TCR Vbeta segments and 13 reverse primers for TCR Jbeta segments. The immuneACCESS repertoire file appears here via TCRdb, limited to in-frame rearrangements. These files lack a portion of the clones; in checked studies, under half of the deficit traces to unresolved V genes, and the cause of the others is not known. The sample yields fewer than 200,000 clones; around 80% were counted once. The ten largest make up just over 4.5% of the sample. Specimen: PBMCs. The receptors were sampled from a woman between 45 and 65 years old in good health and CMV-seropositive.

J is TRBJ1-4 and V is TRBV29-1; possible D gene TRBD1, 5 bases. This CDR3 is 13 amino acids long. V was clipped by 7 bases and J by 7 bases, with 16 bases between them. Germline loops: CDR1 SQVTM, CDR2 ANQGSEA. The CDR3 sequence is CSAREEDREKLFF. In nucleotides, the CDR3 is TGCAGCGCCAGGGAGGAGGATCGTGAAAAACTGTTTTTT.

The rearrangement uses TRBV7-3 and TRBJ1-2; the D is unclear. With 0 bases removed from V and 6 bases from J, the gap between germline ends came to 17 bases. The germline V gene has CDR1 SGHTA and CDR2 FQGTGA. This CDR3 has 16 amino acids. This chain's CDR3 is CASSLTAGLPRDGYTF. The CDR3 nucleotides read TGTGCCAGCAGCTTAACTGCCGGGCTCCCGAGGGATGGCTACACCTTC.

The rearrangement uses TRBV7-9 and TRBJ2-7, with D perhaps TRBD2 (7 bases). Trimming removed 5 bases from V and 4 bases from J, with 18 bases in between. Germline CDR1 SEHNR, CDR2 FQNEAQ (reference sequence). There are 15 residues in the CDR3. CDR3 nucleotide sequence: TGTGCCAGCAGCCAAGAATGGAAGGGGGGGTACGAGCAGTACTTC. It translates to CASSQEWKGGYEQYF.

The rearrangement joins TRBV18 to TRBJ2-5, with TRBD2 identical over 7 bases. Germline trimming cut 4 bases from V and 1 base from J; bases unmatched to any gene: 3. This CDR3 spans 14 amino acids. In germline, CDR1 is KGHSH, CDR2 LQKENI. CDR3 protein: CASSHSGTQETQYF. The CDR3 DNA reads as TGTGCCAGCTCACACAGCGGGACCCAAGAGACCCAGTACTTC.

The genes are TRBV5-1 and TRBJ1-1; a weak D match, TRBD1 (5 bases). The CDR3 totals 13 residues. Germline assignment: CDR1 SGHRS and CDR2 YFSETQ. Trimming cost V 4 bases and J 3 bases, with 10 bases left between them. The DNA of the CDR3 is TGCGCCAGCAGCCCATCGGGGGACACTGAAGCTTTCTTT. Amino acids: CASSPSGDTEAFF.

This CDR3 reads CASSNSGQVGYEQYF. CDR3 coding DNA: TGTGCCAGTAGTAATAGCGGACAGGTGGGCTACGAGCAGTACTTC. The J gene is TRBJ2-7, the V gene TRBV19, with D possibly being TRBD1 (7 bases). V lost 4 bases to trimming and J lost 3 bases, with 16 bases between them. The CDR3 extends over 15 amino acids. CDR1 and CDR2 (germline): LNHDA, SQIVND (reference sequence).

J is TRBJ2-4 and V is TRBV29-1; 8 bases map to TRBD1. Germline V gene lookup returns CDR1 SQVTM and CDR2 ANQGSEA. The CDR3 extends over 14 amino acids. The J segment lost 3 bases and the V segment lost 4 bases, leaving 5 bases of the junction unmatched. CDR3 protein: CSVGPGQGKNIQYF. The DNA of the CDR3 is TGCAGCGTTGGTCCCGGACAGGGCAAAAACATTCAGTACTTC. The full variable domain, its missing parts supplied by reference TRBV29-1 and TRBJ2-4, is SAVISQKPSRDICQRGTSLTIQCQVDSQVTMMFWYRQQPGQSLTLIATANQGSEATYESGFVIDKFPISRPNLTFSTLTVSNMSPEDSSIYLCSVGPGQGKNIQYFGAGTRLSVL.

In its sample, this clone was seen a few times. The chain has TRBV19 and TRBJ2-1, with TRBD2 matching over 8 bases. Germline V gene sequence: CDR1 LNHDA, CDR2 SQIVND (reference sequence). This CDR3 is 14 amino acids long. J gave up 10 bases and V 11 bases, and 16 bases lay outside the gene matches. CDR3 nucleotides: TGTGCCTCGTCCGGGACTAGAATTAATGGCGAGCAGTTCTTC. Translating gives CASSGTRINGEQFF.

This chain connects TRBV4-1 to TRBJ2-7; TRBD1 agrees at 11 bases. Germline V gives CDR1 MGHRA, CDR2 YSYEKL. The ends lost 5 bases at V and 3 bases at J; junction bases unmatched: 6. The CDR3 is made up of 15 amino acids. The CDR3 sequence is CASSWGQGGFYEQYF. In nucleotides, the CDR3 is TGCGCCAGCAGCTGGGGACAGGGGGGTTTCTACGAGCAGTACTTC.

This chain uses TRBV7-2 with TRBJ2-3, with D maybe TRBD2 (7 bases). V was cut by 3 bases and J by 10 bases, with 26 bases left in between. The germline gives CDR1 SGHTA, CDR2 FQGNSA. CDR3 length equals 17 residues. CDR3 region: CASSFTGAGVRGGAQYF. The CDR3 nucleotides are TGTGCCAGCAGCTTCACCGGGGCGGGGGTTAGGGGGGGGGCGCAGTATTTT.

The chain combines TRBV5-4 with TRBJ2-2; 7 bases line up with TRBD1. Germline-derived CDR1 and CDR2 are SGHNT and YYREEE (reference sequence). The CDR3 is 16 amino acids. Trimming took 3 bases from V and 1 from J; bases not matched to a gene: 6. CDR3 bases: TGTGCCAGCAGCTCGACCCGGACAGGGAACACCGGGGAGCTGTTTTTT. Encoded protein: CASSSTRTGNTGELFF.

The CDR3 nucleotides read TGCGCCAGCAGCTTGGGAGGATTACCAAGCTCTGGAAACACCATATATTTT. This encodes CASSLGGLPSSGNTIYF. The chain employs TRBV5-1 and TRBJ1-3; no clear D. Germline V gives CDR1 SGHRS, CDR2 YFSETQ. The V end lost 0 bases, the J end lost 0 bases, and 13 bases lay between the germline ends. The CDR3 spans 17 residues.

The genes are TRBV5-6 and TRBJ2-4; D gene ambiguous. V lost 3 bases to trimming and J lost 0 bases, with 7 bases between them. Germline CDR1 and CDR2: SGHDT and YYEEEE. The CDR3 loop spans 14 amino acids. CDR3 in DNA: TGTGCCAGCAGCTCCGTAGCAGCCAAAAACATTCAGTACTTC. Its protein is CASSSVAAKNIQYF.

This rearrangement joins TRBV7-9 to TRBJ2-7; D not resolved. Germline CDR1 is SEHNR and CDR2 is FQNEAQ (reference sequence). V was cut by 5 bases and J by 4 bases, with 9 bases left in between. This CDR3 has 12 amino acids. CDR3 DNA: TGTGCCAGCAGCCCAAATAGTTACGAGCAGTACTTC. It codes for CASSPNSYEQYF.

The chain is built from TRBV7-3 and TRBJ2-1, with D hard to call. CDR3 size: 15 residues. With 2 bases removed from V and 0 bases from J, the gap between germline ends came to 8 bases. From germline, CDR1 is SGHTA and CDR2 FQGTGA. DNA for the CDR3: TGTGCCAGCAGCTTAGTGCTAGTCTCCTACAATGAGCAGTTCTTC. Its translation is CASSLVLVSYNEQFF.

This rearrangement joins TRBV29-1 to TRBJ2-5, with 8 bases fitting TRBD2. The J call may be incorrect, as the DNA end agrees better with TRBJ2-7. The CDR3 length is 14 residues. Germline CDR1 SQVTM, CDR2 ANQGSEA. The CDR3 sequence: CSVEFMGLGSEQYF. CDR3 DNA sequence: TGCAGCGTTGAATTTATGGGACTAGGAAGCGAGCAGTACTTC.

This clone was picked up a small number of times. The CDR3 DNA sequence: TGTGCCATCAGTTCCGAGGGCCGCGAGACCCAGTACTTC. This encodes CAISSEGRETQYF. The chain joins TRBV10-3 to TRBJ2-5; possible D gene TRBD2, 5 bases. This CDR3 region has 13 residues. Trimming shortened V by 5 bases and J by 5 bases, and 12 bases separated the two germline ends. Germline assignment: CDR1 ENHRY and CDR2 SYGVKD.

The V call is TRBV11-3, the J call TRBJ2-5; 8 nucleotides match TRBD1. This CDR3 spans 14 amino acids. Germline V gene lookup returns CDR1 SGHNT and CDR2 YENEEA. The V segment lost 5 bases and the J segment 1 base; nucleotides outside the gene matches: 3. The CDR3, as DNA: TGTGCCAGCAGCGACGGACAGGGCCAAGAGACCCAGTACTTC. The encoded protein is CASSDGQGQETQYF.

V usage is TRBV7-2 and J usage is TRBJ2-7; 7 nucleotides agree with TRBD2. Germline V gene lookup returns CDR1 SGHTA and CDR2 FQGNSA. Trimming cost V 1 base and J 1 base; bases outside gene matches: 10. This CDR3 is built from 17 residues. The CDR3 region is CASSLVSASGLSYEQYF. CDR3 DNA sequence: TGTGCCAGCAGCTTAGTCTCTGCTAGCGGTTTATCCTACGAGCAGTACTTC.

This chain links TRBV27 with TRBJ1-1, with 8 positions matching TRBD1. Germline CDR1 is MNHEY and CDR2 is SMNVEV (reference sequence). This CDR3 is built from 12 residues. V trimming: 11 bases; J trimming: 1 base; junction bases outside the gene matches: 3. The CDR3 reads CASGQGNTEAFF. The CDR3 coding sequence is TGTGCCTCTGGACAGGGGAACACTGAAGCTTTCTTT.

The gene calls are TRBV6-5 and TRBJ2-7; the match to TRBD1 covers 11 bases. Germline CDR1 reads MNHEY; CDR2 reads SVGAGI. CDR3 length equals 15 residues. Germline trimming cut 6 bases from V and 7 bases from J; bases unmatched to any gene: 11. The CDR3 here is CASSPTGQGADEQYF. For the CDR3, the DNA is TGTGCCAGCAGCCCAACAGGACAGGGGGCGGATGAGCAGTACTTC.

This clone was observed once. This chain connects TRBV28 to TRBJ2-3; D is ambiguous. Germline V CDR1 and CDR2: MDHEN, SYDVKM. The CDR3 has 12 residues. The V end was cut by 7 bases, the J end by 2 bases, with 7 bases between. CDR3 residues: CASNIPTDTQYF. The CDR3 DNA is TGTGCCAGCAACATCCCCACAGATACGCAGTATTTT.

J is TRBJ2-3 and V is TRBV5-5; tentative D call: TRBD2 (9 bases). In germline, CDR1 is SGHKS, CDR2 YYEKEE (reference sequence). This CDR3 is built from 17 residues. Trimming pared 4 bases from V and 5 bases from J, leaving 23 bases between. In nucleotides, the CDR3 is TGTGCCAGCAGCCTCGATCGCGGGAGGGGGACAGGAGATACGCAGTATTTT. Translating it yields CASSLDRGRGTGDTQYF.

The chain carries TRBV6-5 and TRBJ2-1; D is possibly TRBD1 (6 bases). CDR1 MNHEY and CDR2 SVGAGI come from the germline V gene. The V and J ends lost 10 bases and 0 bases respectively, with 10 bases between them. The CDR3 extends over 13 amino acids. The CDR3 nucleotides are TGTGCCATACGAGGGGGCTCCTACAATGAGCAGTTCTTC. This gives the protein CAIRGGSYNEQFF.

The V and J genes are TRBV7-9 and TRBJ1-1; 10 bases line up with TRBD1. Germline V gene lookup returns CDR1 SEHNR and CDR2 FQNEAQ (reference sequence). The CDR3 runs to 14 residues. The ends lost 7 bases at V and 5 bases at J; junction bases unmatched: 7. CDR3 region: CASTDGGQGTEAFF. The CDR3 DNA reads TGTGCCAGCACCGATGGGGGACAGGGGACTGAAGCTTTCTTT.

The rearrangement joins TRBV27 to TRBJ2-7, with 9 bases matching TRBD1. The germline gives CDR1 MNHEY, CDR2 SMNVEV (reference sequence). The CDR3 is made up of 15 amino acids. With 3 bases clipped from V and 2 bases from J, the junction kept 5 bases outside the gene matches. The CDR3 sequence: CASSLSGTGPYEQYF. Written as DNA, the CDR3 is TGTGCCAGCAGTTTGTCCGGGACAGGGCCCTACGAGCAGTACTTC.

As concerns this clone: A junction boundary mismatches the germline segment, possibly from a read error. V usage is TRBV7-7 and J usage is TRBJ2-7; 9 bases are a match to TRBD1. The germline V gene encodes CDR1 SSHAT and CDR2 FNYEAQ (reference sequence). This CDR3 comprises 13 residues. The DNA of the CDR3 is TGTGCTAGCAGCTTCTCCGGGACAGGGGAGCAGTACTTC. Protein: CASSFSGTGEQYF.

This chain joins TRBV7-3 and TRBJ2-1, with TRBD1 matching 7 bases. CDR1 SGHTA and CDR2 FQGTGA come from the germline V gene. V lost 1 base to trimming and J lost 0 bases; unmatched junction nucleotides: 12. This CDR3 has 19 residues. The CDR3 DNA sequence: TGTGCCAGCAGCTTAAGTGTCTACGGGACAGAAAGCTCCTACAATGAGCAGTTCTTC. Encoded protein: CASSLSVYGTESSYNEQFF. The full variable domain, its missing parts supplied by reference TRBV7-3 and TRBJ2-1, is GAGVSQTPSNKVTEKGKYVELRCDPISGHTALYWYRQSLGQGPEFLIYFQGTGAADDSGLPNDRFFAVRPEGSVSTLKIQRTERGDSAVYLCASSLSVYGTESSYNEQFFGPGTRLTVL.

This chain joins TRBV4-3 and TRBJ2-3, with 7 bases aligning to TRBD2. The CDR3 contains 15 residues. Germline assignment: CDR1 LGHNA and CDR2 YSLEER. The V gene end was trimmed by 4 bases and the J gene end by 0 bases; junction bases not matched to a gene: 4. CDR3 coding DNA: TGCGCCAGCAGCCGGGGAGGGTATAGCACAGATACGCAGTATTTT. This translates into CASSRGGYSTDTQYF.

This rearrangement joins TRBV20-1 to TRBJ2-7; D may be TRBD2 (5 bases). The V gene lost 7 bases and the J gene lost 7 bases, with 11 bases spanning the gap. Germline CDR1 is DFQATT and CDR2 is SNEGSKA (reference sequence). CDR3 length: 10 residues. This CDR3 reads CSVGREEQYF. CDR3 in DNA: TGCAGTGTAGGTAGGGAGGAGCAGTACTTC.

V gene TRBV27 combines with J gene TRBJ2-1, with D maybe TRBD2 (6 bases). Germline assignment: CDR1 MNHEY and CDR2 SMNVEV (reference sequence). Trimming took off 7 bases at V and 6 bases at J, with 16 bases between the two ends. The CDR3 is made up of 14 amino acids. CDR3 loop: CASIGRLGPNEQFF. CDR3 DNA sequence: TGTGCCAGCATTGGGAGACTAGGTCCCAATGAGCAGTTCTTC.

The genes are TRBV4-2 and TRBJ2-1, with TRBD2 identical over 15 bases. This CDR3 spans 13 amino acids. Unmatched junction bases numbered 1, after V lost 8 bases and J lost 8 bases. From germline, CDR1 is LGHNA and CDR2 YNFKEQ. The CDR3 bases are TGTGCCAGCCGGACTAGCGGGAGGGATGAGCAGTTCTTC. Translated, it gives CASRTSGRDEQFF.